This T cell receptor (beta chain) was profiled in a study of T cells in Graves' hyperthyroidism and ophthalmopathy. General study findings and limits: The model made its ophthalmopathy prediction, and onset followed a median approximately six months later.

CDR1 is LNHDA and CDR2 is SQIVND in the germline V gene (reference sequence). Trimming cost V 5 bases and J 3 bases, with 14 bases left between them. CDR3 length equals 14 residues. This clonotype has a count of ten or more. Its target is unknown. Template material for amplifying TCR beta CDR3 regions consisted of RNA transcripts. First-round RT-PCR of the TCR CDR3 relied on the HTBI primer set. MiXCR, run by TCRdb on the multiplex PCR reads, gives a single entry per CDR3 protein. Among a few hundred thousand distinct CDR3 sequences listed, under 60% were seen once. What was sequenced was peripheral blood or thyroid tissue (not recorded which). The chain couples TRBV19 to TRBJ2-7; possibly TRBD2 for D (5 bases). This receptor was identified in a woman aged 18-29 years with Graves' hyperthyroidism. The CDR3 region has the DNA TGTGCCAGTAGTCAACGGGGAAACCTCTACGAGCAGTACTTC. Translating gives CASSQRGNLYEQYF.